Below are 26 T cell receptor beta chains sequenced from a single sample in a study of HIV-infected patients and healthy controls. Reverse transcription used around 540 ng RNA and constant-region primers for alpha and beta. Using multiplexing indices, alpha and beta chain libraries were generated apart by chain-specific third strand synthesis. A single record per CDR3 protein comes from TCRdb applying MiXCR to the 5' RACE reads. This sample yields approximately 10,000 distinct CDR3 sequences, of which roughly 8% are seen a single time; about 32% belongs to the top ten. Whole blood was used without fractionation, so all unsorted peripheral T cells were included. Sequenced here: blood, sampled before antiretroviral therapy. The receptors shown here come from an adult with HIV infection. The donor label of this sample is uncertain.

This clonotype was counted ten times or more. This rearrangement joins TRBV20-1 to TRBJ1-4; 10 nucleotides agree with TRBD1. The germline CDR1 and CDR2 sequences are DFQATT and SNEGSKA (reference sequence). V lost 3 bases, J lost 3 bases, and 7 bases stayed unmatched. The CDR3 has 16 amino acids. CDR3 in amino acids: CSARPTGGIANEKLFF. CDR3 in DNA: TGCAGTGCTAGGCCGACAGGGGGCATAGCTAATGAAAAACTGTTTTTT.

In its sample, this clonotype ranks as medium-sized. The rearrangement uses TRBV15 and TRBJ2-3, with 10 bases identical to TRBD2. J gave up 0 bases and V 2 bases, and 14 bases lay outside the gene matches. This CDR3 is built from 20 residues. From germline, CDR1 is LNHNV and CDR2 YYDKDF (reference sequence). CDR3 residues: CATSRRYSGGAGFSTDTQYF. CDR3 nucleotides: TGTGCCACCAGCAGAAGATACAGCGGGGGGGCCGGTTTTAGCACAGATACGCAGTATTTT.

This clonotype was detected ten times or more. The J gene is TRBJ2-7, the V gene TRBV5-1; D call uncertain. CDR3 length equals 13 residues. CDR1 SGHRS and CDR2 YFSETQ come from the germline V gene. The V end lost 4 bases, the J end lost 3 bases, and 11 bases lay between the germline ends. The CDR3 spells CASSQRINYEQYF. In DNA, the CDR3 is TGCGCCAGCAGCCAACGAATCAACTACGAGCAGTACTTC.

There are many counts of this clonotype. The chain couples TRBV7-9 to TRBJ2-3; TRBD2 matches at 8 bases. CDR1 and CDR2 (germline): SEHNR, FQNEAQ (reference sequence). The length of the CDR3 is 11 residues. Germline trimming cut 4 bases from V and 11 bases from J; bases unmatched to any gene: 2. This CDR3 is CASSSRGGQYF. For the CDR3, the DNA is TGTGCCAGCAGCTCACGGGGGGGGCAGTATTTT.

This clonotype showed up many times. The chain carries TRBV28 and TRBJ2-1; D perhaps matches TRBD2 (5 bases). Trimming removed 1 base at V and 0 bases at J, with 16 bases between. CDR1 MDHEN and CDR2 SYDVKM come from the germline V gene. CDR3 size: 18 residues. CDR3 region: CASSLSTQKRSSYNEQFF. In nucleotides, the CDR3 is TGTGCCAGCAGTTTATCCACCCAAAAGCGGAGCTCCTACAATGAGCAGTTCTTC. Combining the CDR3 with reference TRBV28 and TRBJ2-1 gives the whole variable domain DVKVTQSSRYLVKRTGEKVFLECVQDMDHENMFWYRQDPGLGLRLIYFSYDVKMKEKGDIPEGYSVSREKKERFSLILESASTNQTSMYLCASSLSTQKRSSYNEQFFGPGTRLTVL.

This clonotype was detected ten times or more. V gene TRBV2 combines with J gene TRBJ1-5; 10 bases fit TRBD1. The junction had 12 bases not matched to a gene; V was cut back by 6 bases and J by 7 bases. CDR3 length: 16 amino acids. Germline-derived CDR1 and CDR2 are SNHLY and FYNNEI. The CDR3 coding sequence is TGTGCCAGCAGGCCTCCGGGACAGGGGACTAGCCAGCCCCAGCATTTT. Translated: CASRPPGQGTSQPQHF.

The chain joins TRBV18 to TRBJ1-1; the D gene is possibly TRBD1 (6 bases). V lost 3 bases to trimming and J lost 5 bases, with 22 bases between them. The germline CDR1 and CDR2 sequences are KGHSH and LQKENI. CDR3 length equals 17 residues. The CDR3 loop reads CASSPGADLKFGTEAFF. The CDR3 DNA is TGTGCCAGCTCACCGGGGGCAGACCTCAAATTTGGGACTGAAGCTTTCTTT.

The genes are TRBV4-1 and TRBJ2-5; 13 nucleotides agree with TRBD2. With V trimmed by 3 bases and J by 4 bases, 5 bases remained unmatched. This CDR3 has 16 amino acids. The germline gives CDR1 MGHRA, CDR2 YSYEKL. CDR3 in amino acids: CASSQLRTSGGETQYF. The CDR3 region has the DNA TGCGCCAGCAGCCAGCTCAGGACTAGCGGGGGAGAGACCCAGTACTTC.

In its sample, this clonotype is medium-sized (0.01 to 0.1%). The CDR3 region has the DNA TGTGCCAGCAGTTACGATCAGTCCGAGCAGTACTTC. Protein: CASSYDQSEQYF. The rearrangement links TRBV6-5 to TRBJ2-7, with D unresolved. The CDR3 sequence is 12 residues long. Germline V gene data show CDR1 as MNHEY and CDR2 as SVGAGI. V was pared by 2 bases and J by 6 bases, with 8 bases between.

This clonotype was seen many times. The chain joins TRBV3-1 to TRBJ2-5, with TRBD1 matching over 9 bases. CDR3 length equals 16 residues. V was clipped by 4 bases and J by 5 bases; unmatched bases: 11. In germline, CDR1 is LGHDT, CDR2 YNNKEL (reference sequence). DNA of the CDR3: TGTGCCAGCAGCCCCTTGATTACAGGGGGCCTCGAGACCCAGTACTTC. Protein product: CASSPLITGGLETQYF.

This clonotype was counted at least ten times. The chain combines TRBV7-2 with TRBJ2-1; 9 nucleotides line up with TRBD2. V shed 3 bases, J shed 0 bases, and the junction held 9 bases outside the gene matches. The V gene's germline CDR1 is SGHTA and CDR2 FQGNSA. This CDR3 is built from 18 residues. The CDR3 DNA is TGTGCCAGCAGCTTTCTAGCGGGGCTATATAGCTCCTACAATGAGCAGTTCTTC. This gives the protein CASSFLAGLYSSYNEQFF.

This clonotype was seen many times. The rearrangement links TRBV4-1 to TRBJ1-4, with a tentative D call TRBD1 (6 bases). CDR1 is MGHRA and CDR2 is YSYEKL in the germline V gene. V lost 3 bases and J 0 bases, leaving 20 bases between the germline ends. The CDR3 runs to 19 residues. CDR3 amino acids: CASSQNNGQTFATNEKLFF. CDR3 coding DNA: TGCGCCAGCAGCCAGAATAATGGACAGACTTTCGCAACTAATGAAAAACTGTTTTTT.

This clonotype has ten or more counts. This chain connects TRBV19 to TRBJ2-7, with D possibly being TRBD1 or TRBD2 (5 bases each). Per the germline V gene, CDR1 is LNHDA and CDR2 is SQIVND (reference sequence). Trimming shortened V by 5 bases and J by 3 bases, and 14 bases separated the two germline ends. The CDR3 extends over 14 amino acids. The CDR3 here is CASSGTKTFYEQYF. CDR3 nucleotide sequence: TGTGCCAGTAGTGGGACCAAAACCTTCTACGAGCAGTACTTC. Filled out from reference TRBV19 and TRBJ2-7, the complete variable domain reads DGGITQSPKYLFRKEGQNVTLSCEQNLNHDAMYWYRQDPGQGLRLIYYSQIVNDFQKGDIAEGYSVSREKKESFPLTVTSAQKNPTAFYLCASSGTKTFYEQYFGPGTRLTVT.

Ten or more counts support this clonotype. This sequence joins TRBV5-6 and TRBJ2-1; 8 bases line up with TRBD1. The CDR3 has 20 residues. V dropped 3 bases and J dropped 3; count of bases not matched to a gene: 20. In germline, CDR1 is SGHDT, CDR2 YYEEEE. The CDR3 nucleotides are TGTGCCAGCAGCTGGCAGATTCAAATGGACAGGGAAGCTTTCTACAATGAGCAGTTCTTC. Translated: CASSWQIQMDREAFYNEQFF.

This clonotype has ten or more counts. CDR3 residues: CASSPRTGAYEQYF. CDR3 in DNA: TGTGCCAGCAGCCCCAGGACAGGGGCCTACGAGCAGTACTTC. The chain has TRBV11-2 and TRBJ2-7; TRBD1 matches 9 bases. The CDR3 loop spans 14 amino acids. Per germline, CDR1 SGHAT and CDR2 FQNNGV. J gave up 2 bases and V 5 bases, and 4 bases lay outside the gene matches.

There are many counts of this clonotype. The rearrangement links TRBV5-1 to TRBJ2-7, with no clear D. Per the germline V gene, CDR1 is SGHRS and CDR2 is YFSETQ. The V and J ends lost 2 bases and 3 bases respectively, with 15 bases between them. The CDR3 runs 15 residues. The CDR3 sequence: CASSFMGNQRYEQYF. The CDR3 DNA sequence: TGCGCCAGCAGCTTCATGGGCAACCAACGCTACGAGCAGTACTTC.

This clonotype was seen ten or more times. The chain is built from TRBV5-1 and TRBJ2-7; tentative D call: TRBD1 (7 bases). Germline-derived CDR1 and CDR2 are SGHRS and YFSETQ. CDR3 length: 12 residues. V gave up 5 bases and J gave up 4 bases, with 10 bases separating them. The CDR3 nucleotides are TGCGCCAGCAGTCCAGGGGGGTACGAGCAGTACTTC. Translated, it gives CASSPGGYEQYF. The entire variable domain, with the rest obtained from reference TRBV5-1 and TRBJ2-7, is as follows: KAGVTQTPRYLIKTRGQQVTLSCSPISGHRSVSWYQQTPGQGLQFLFEYFSETQRNKGNFPGRFSGRQFSNSRSEMNVSTLELGDSALYLCASSPGGYEQYFGPGTRLTVT.

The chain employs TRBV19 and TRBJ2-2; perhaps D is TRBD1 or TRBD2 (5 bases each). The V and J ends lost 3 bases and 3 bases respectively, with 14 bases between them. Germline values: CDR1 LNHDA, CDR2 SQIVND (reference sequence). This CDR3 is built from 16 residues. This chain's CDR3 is CASSIRGRRDTGELFF. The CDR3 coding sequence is TGTGCCAGTAGTATTCGGGGACGGAGAGACACCGGGGAGCTGTTTTTT.

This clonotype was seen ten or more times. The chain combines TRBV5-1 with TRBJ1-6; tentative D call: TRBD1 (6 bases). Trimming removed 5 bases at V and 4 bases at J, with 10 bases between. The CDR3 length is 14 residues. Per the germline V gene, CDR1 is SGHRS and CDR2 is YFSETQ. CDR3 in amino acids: CASSSDSYNSPLHF. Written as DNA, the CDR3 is TGCGCCAGCAGTTCGGACAGTTATAATTCACCCCTCCACTTT.

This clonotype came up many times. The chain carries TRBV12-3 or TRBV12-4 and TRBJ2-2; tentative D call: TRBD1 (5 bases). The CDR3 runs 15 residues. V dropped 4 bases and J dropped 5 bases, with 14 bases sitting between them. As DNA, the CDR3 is TGTGCCAGCAGTTCCGGTCCAGGGTGGACCGGGGAGCTGTTTTTT. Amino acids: CASSSGPGWTGELFF.

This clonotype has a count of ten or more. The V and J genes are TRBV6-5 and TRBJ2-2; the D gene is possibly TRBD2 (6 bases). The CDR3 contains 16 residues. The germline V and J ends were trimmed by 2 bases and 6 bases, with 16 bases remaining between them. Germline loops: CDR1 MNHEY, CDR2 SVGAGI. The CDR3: CASSYGQGGGAGELFF. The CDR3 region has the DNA TGTGCCAGCAGTTACGGGCAGGGAGGAGGGGCCGGGGAGCTGTTTTTT.

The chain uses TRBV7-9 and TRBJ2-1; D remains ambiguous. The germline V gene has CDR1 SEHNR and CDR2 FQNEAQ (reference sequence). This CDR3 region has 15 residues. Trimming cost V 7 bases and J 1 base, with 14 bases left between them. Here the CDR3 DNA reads TGTGCCAGCACCATAGAAGGCCGATCCTACAATGAGCAGTTCTTC. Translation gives CASTIEGRSYNEQFF.

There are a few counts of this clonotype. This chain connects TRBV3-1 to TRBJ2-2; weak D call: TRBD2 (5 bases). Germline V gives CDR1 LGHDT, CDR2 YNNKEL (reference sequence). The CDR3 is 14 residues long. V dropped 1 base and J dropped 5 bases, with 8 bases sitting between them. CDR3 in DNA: TGTGCCAGCAGCCAAGCCCGGGGAACCGGGGAGCTGTTTTTT. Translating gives CASSQARGTGELFF.

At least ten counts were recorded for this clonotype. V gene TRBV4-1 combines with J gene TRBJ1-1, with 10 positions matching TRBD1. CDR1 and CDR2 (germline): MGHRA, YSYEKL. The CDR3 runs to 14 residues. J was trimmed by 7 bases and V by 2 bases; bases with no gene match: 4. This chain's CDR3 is CASSQPRDRGEAFF. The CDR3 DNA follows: TGCGCCAGCAGCCAACCTCGGGACAGGGGTGAAGCTTTCTTT.

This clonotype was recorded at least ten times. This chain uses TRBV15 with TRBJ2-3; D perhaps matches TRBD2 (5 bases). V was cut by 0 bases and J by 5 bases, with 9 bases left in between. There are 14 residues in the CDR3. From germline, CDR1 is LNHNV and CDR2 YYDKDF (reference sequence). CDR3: CATSRDRGVDTQYF. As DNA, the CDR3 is TGTGCCACCAGCAGAGATCGGGGAGTAGATACGCAGTATTTT.

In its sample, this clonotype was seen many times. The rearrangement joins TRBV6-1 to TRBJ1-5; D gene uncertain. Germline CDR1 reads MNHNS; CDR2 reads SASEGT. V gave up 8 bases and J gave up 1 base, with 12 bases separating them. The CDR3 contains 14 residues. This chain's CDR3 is CASRASRSNQPQHF. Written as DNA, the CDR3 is TGTGCCAGCCGAGCCTCCCGGAGCAATCAGCCCCAGCATTTT.